The 20 T cell receptor beta chains below were found in one sample sequenced in a study of blood T cell repertoires in COVID-19. Assay used: immunoSEQ multiplex PCR; TCRdb lists only in-frame clones, some missing. The sample has about 280,000 clones, about four fifths seen once. The sample comprised PBMCs or T cells enriched from blood (not recorded which). These receptors all stem from a man between 35 and 55 years old who had been exposed to COVID-19.

The chain joins TRBV19 to TRBJ1-5, with D unclear. This CDR3 has 18 amino acids. V gave up 1 base and J gave up 9 bases, with 25 bases separating them. Germline V lookup: CDR1 LNHDA, CDR2 SQIVND (reference sequence). This CDR3 is CASSIAAARKRFPRPQHF. The CDR3 nucleotides read TGTGCCAGTAGTATAGCGGCAGCGCGAAAGCGTTTTCCTCGGCCCCAGCATTTT.

The V gene is TRBV4-1, the J gene TRBJ2-2; TRBD1 agrees at 11 bases. The CDR3 totals 19 residues. Germline CDR1 is MGHRA and CDR2 is YSYEKL. V dropped 1 base and J dropped 0; count of bases not matched to a gene: 7. DNA for the CDR3: TGCGCCAGCAGCCAAGCCGGATGGGGACAGGGGGCGAACACCGGGGAGCTGTTTTTT. It translates to CASSQAGWGQGANTGELFF.

J is TRBJ2-1 and V is TRBV18; 11 nucleotides match TRBD2. Germline V gives CDR1 KGHSH, CDR2 LQKENI. The CDR3 length is 15 residues. After removal of 2 bases from V and 8 bases from J, the junction contained 5 bases not matched to a gene. DNA for the CDR3: TGTGCCAGCTCACCAACTAGCGGGAGCAAGTATGAGCAGTTCTTC. The encoded protein is CASSPTSGSKYEQFF.

The genes are TRBV6-5 and TRBJ2-1; no definite D call. The germline V gene has CDR1 MNHEY and CDR2 SVGAGI. Trimming stripped 2 bases from V and 3 bases from J, with 11 bases between. The CDR3 sequence is 15 residues long. The DNA for the CDR3 is TGTGCCAGCAGTTACCTGCCCACAAACTACAATGAGCAGTTCTTC. Translated: CASSYLPTNYNEQFF.

Details on this clone: The sample carries other DNA sequences with the same CDR3. The J gene is TRBJ2-7, the V gene TRBV12-5; possible D gene TRBD2, 5 bases. Germline values: CDR1 LGHNT, CDR2 FRNRAP. Trimming stripped 0 bases from V and 0 bases from J, with 9 bases between. The CDR3 loop spans 15 amino acids. CDR3 sequence: CASGLVLGNSYEQYF. The CDR3 DNA sequence: TGTGCTAGTGGTTTGGTACTAGGAAACTCCTACGAGCAGTACTTC.

The rearrangement joins TRBV24-1 to TRBJ2-1; 11 bases agree with TRBD2. V was clipped by 5 bases and J by 5 bases; unmatched bases: 7. CDR3 length: 16 residues. The germline V gene has CDR1 KGHDR and CDR2 SFDVKD. DNA of the CDR3: TGTGCCACCAGTGGGTCTAGCGGGAGGAGGGACAATGAGCAGTTCTTC. It encodes CATSGSSGRRDNEQFF.

CDR3 amino acids: CASMIPGHYGYTF. For the CDR3, the DNA is TGTGCCAGTATGATCCCAGGGCACTATGGCTACACCTTC. This sequence joins TRBV19 and TRBJ1-2, with D maybe TRBD1 (5 bases). Germline loops: CDR1 LNHDA, CDR2 SQIVND (reference sequence). The CDR3 contains 13 residues. Trimming cost V 7 bases and J 3 bases, with 12 bases left between them.

The rearrangement joins TRBV13 to TRBJ2-1, with 11 bases that match TRBD1. The CDR3 runs to 13 residues. Per germline, CDR1 PRHDT and CDR2 FYEKMQ (reference sequence). The V and J ends lost 0 bases and 13 bases, in that order; junction bases with no gene match: 2. The CDR3 here is CASSLGDRGRQFF. The CDR3 DNA follows: TGTGCCAGCAGCTTAGGGGACAGGGGGCGTCAGTTCTTC.

The chain combines TRBV3-1 (or the pseudogene TRBV3-2) with TRBJ2-2; 7 nucleotides agree with TRBD2. The CDR3 has 15 amino acids. CDR1 is LGHDT, CDR2 YNNKEL, per germline (reference sequence). Losses at the gene ends were 1 base for V and 2 bases for J; bases not matched to a gene: 1. The CDR3 DNA sequence: TGTGCCAGCAGCCAAGGGGGGGGAAACACCGGGGAGCTGTTTTTT. The encoded protein is CASSQGGGNTGELFF.

V gene TRBV2 combines with J gene TRBJ2-3; D is ambiguous. Germline CDR1 SNHLY, CDR2 FYNNEI. With 3 bases removed from V and 2 bases from J, the gap between germline ends came to 12 bases. The CDR3 has 15 amino acids. The CDR3 reads CASSDRRSATDTQYF. CDR3 DNA sequence: TGTGCCAGCAGTGATAGGCGGTCGGCCACAGATACGCAGTATTTT. The full variable domain, in which reference TRBV2 and TRBJ2-3 provide the parts outside the CDR3, is EPEVTQTPSHQVTQMGQEVILRCVPISNHLYFYWYRQILGQKVEFLVSFYNNEISEKSEIFDDQFSVERPDGSNFTLKIRSTKLEDSAMYFCASSDRRSATDTQYFGPGTRLTVL.

The chain is built from TRBV18 and TRBJ2-3, with 7 bases lining up with TRBD1. The V gene end was trimmed by 2 bases and the J gene end by 0 bases; junction bases not matched to a gene: 5. The CDR3 is 16 amino acids. Germline V lookup: CDR1 KGHSH, CDR2 LQKENI. The CDR3 DNA sequence: TGTGCCAGCTCACCAAGACCGGGACAGAGCACAGATACGCAGTATTTT. Translated, it gives CASSPRPGQSTDTQYF.

The chain employs TRBV3-1 (or the pseudogene TRBV3-2) and TRBJ1-1; 7 nucleotides agree with TRBD1. The V gene's germline CDR1 is LGHDT and CDR2 YNNKEL (reference sequence). Unmatched junction bases numbered 12, after V lost 6 bases and J lost 8 bases. CDR3 size: 14 residues. The CDR3 coding sequence is TGTGCCAGCAGTCTTCTACGAGACAGGGCAGAAGCTTTCTTT. It translates to CASSLLRDRAEAFF.

The CDR3 loop is CASRLSGNSNQPQHF. CDR3 sequence (DNA): TGCGCCAGCAGATTGTCAGGGAATAGCAATCAGCCCCAGCATTTT. V usage is TRBV5-1 and J usage is TRBJ1-5; maybe TRBD1 (5 bases). The CDR3 is 15 residues long. V lost 5 bases, J lost 0 bases, and 12 bases lay in between. From germline, CDR1 is SGHRS and CDR2 YFSETQ.

V is TRBV3-1 (or the pseudogene TRBV3-2) and J is TRBJ2-2; no reliable D call. CDR1 is LGHDT, CDR2 YNNKEL, per germline (reference sequence). V lost 0 bases and J 4 bases, leaving 9 bases between the germline ends. The CDR3 is 15 residues long. CDR3 in DNA: TGTGCCAGCAGCCAAGATCATGGCGGCACCGGGGAGCTGTTTTTT. It encodes CASSQDHGGTGELFF.

The chain's CDR3 is CAWQRLAGEEQFF. CDR3 DNA sequence: TGTGCCTGGCAGCGACTAGCGGGAGAAGAGCAGTTCTTC. The chain is built from TRBV30 and TRBJ2-1; 12 bases are shared with TRBD2. CDR1 and CDR2 from the germline V gene are GTSNPN and SVGIG (reference sequence). J lost 10 bases, V lost 5 bases, and 6 bases had no gene match. The CDR3 spans 13 residues. Variable domain in full (rest from reference TRBV30 and TRBJ2-1): SQTIHQWPATLVQPVGSPLSLECTVEGTSNPNLYWYRQAAGRGLQLLFYSVGIGQISSEVPQNLSASRPQDRQFILSSKKLLLSDSGFYLCAWQRLAGEEQFFGPGTRLTVL.

This sequence joins TRBV12-5 and TRBJ2-3; D ambiguous. The CDR3 is 15 residues long. CDR1 LGHNT and CDR2 FRNRAP come from the germline V gene. V was shortened by 0 bases and J by 1 base, with 8 bases between the two germline ends. The CDR3 region has the DNA TGTGCTAGTGGTTTGGTACTCCCGCGCACAGATACGCAGTATTTT. It is translated as CASGLVLPRTDTQYF. Full variable domain (outside the CDR3, taken from reference TRBV12-5 and TRBJ2-3): DARVTQTPRHKVTEMGQEVTMRCQPILGHNTVFWYRQTMMQGLELLAYFRNRAPLDDSGMPKDRFSAEMPDATLATLKIQPSEPRDSAVYFCASGLVLPRTDTQYFGPGTRLTVL.

The V and J genes are TRBV7-3 and TRBJ2-3; D may be TRBD1 (6 bases). The germline CDR1 and CDR2 sequences are SGHTA and FQGTGA. The CDR3 has 19 residues. Trimming took off 0 bases at V and 2 bases at J, with 21 bases between the two ends. CDR3 amino acids: CASSLTPTSNRAPTDTQYF. Here the CDR3 DNA reads TGTGCCAGCAGCTTAACTCCTACATCCAACAGGGCCCCCACAGATACGCAGTATTTT.

The chain combines TRBV19 with TRBJ2-4; weak D call: TRBD2 (5 bases). Germline CDR1 reads LNHDA; CDR2 reads SQIVND (reference sequence). V was shortened by 3 bases and J by 8 bases, with 11 bases between the two germline ends. The CDR3 is 13 residues long. CDR3 in DNA: TGTGCCAGTAGTATGAGGGTTTCGGACATTCAGTACTTC. This gives the protein CASSMRVSDIQYF.

The chain combines TRBV27 with TRBJ1-1; 9 bases are shared with TRBD1. Losses at the gene ends were 6 bases for V and 1 base for J; bases not matched to a gene: 6. This CDR3 is 15 amino acids long. Per the germline V gene, CDR1 is MNHEY and CDR2 is SMNVEV (reference sequence). CDR3: CASSLVGQGNTEAFF. The DNA for the CDR3 is TGTGCCAGCAGCCTTGTGGGACAGGGGAACACTGAAGCTTTCTTT.

The table lists this clone with a count of one. V is TRBV3-1 (or the pseudogene TRBV3-2) and J is TRBJ2-1, with D possibly TRBD2 on 5 matching bases. Trimming shortened V by 4 bases and J by 8 bases, and 9 bases separated the two germline ends. Germline loops: CDR1 LGHDT, CDR2 YNNKEL (reference sequence). This CDR3 spans 12 amino acids. The CDR3 protein is CASSPGADEQFF. CDR3 DNA: TGTGCCAGCAGCCCCGGAGCGGATGAGCAGTTCTTC.